These 18 T cell receptor beta chains share one sample of origin, sequenced in a study of T cells in Graves' hyperthyroidism and ophthalmopathy. What was amplified from RNA transcripts were TCR beta CDR3 regions. The primer set for the first-round RT-PCR of the TCR CDR3 was HTBI. Each CDR3 protein is one row after TCRdb ran MiXCR on the multiplex PCR reads. Of around 300,000 distinct CDR3 sequences listed, about 20% are singletons. The sequenced sample was blood. These receptor sequences come from a man aged 25-40 years with Graves' ophthalmopathy.

This clonotype was seen many times. This chain connects TRBV2 to TRBJ2-1, with 13 bases identical to TRBD2. Trimming cost V 6 bases and J 8 bases; bases outside gene matches: 7. Germline CDR1 SNHLY, CDR2 FYNNEI. The CDR3 length is 15 residues. The CDR3 here is CASSPLAGGFDEQFF. CDR3 DNA sequence: TGTGCCAGCAGCCCACTAGCGGGAGGGTTTGATGAGCAGTTCTTC.

This clonotype was seen repeatedly, ten times or more. J is TRBJ2-7 and V is TRBV6-5; D is perhaps TRBD1 (6 bases). The germline CDR1 and CDR2 sequences are MNHEY and SVGAGI. CDR3 size: 15 residues. V was shortened by 0 bases and J by 5 bases, with 14 bases between the two germline ends. This CDR3 is CASSYSESPGDEQYF. For the CDR3, the DNA is TGTGCCAGCAGTTACTCCGAATCCCCAGGGGACGAGCAGTACTTC.

This clonotype was seen a few times. The chain has TRBV7-8 and TRBJ2-2; no firm D call. Germline lookup yields CDR1 SGHVS and CDR2 FQNEAQ. The CDR3 covers 11 residues. Deletions cut 7 bases from V and 5 bases from J, with 5 bases between. The CDR3 nucleotides read TGTGCCAGCACCCTTACCGGGGAGCTGTTTTTT. It yields the protein CASTLTGELFF.

The gene calls are TRBV6-6 and TRBJ2-5; D possibly corresponds to TRBD1 (5 bases). This CDR3 has 16 amino acids. V shed 0 bases and J shed 5 bases, with 16 bases lying between them. From germline, CDR1 is MNHNY and CDR2 SVGAGI (reference sequence). The CDR3 is CASSYSLGAQGETQYF. The CDR3 DNA sequence: TGTGCCAGCAGTTACTCGTTAGGGGCCCAAGGGGAGACCCAGTACTTC.

This clonotype was seen a few times. This chain uses TRBV7-2 with TRBJ2-1, with a tentative D call TRBD2 (6 bases). Trimming removed 5 bases at V and 12 bases at J, with 17 bases between. Germline V CDR1 and CDR2: SGHTA, FQGNSA. The CDR3 loop spans 13 amino acids. The CDR3 region has the DNA TGTGCCAGCAGCCCCATAGCGGAGGGACCGCAGTTCTTC. It yields the protein CASSPIAEGPQFF.

This clonotype was observed a few times. This chain links TRBV5-6 with TRBJ2-5, with a possible D match to TRBD1 (8 bases). V lost 6 bases to trimming and J lost 5 bases, with 26 bases between them. The CDR3 contains 17 residues. In germline, CDR1 is SGHDT, CDR2 YYEEEE. The CDR3, as DNA: TGTGCCAGCATGAGCAGGGGGCTCGGGGGAGGGGTGGAGACCCAGTACTTC. Translating it yields CASMSRGLGGGVETQYF.

The V call is TRBV20-1, the J call TRBJ2-7, with D hard to call. The length of the CDR3 is 12 residues. V was trimmed by 1 base and J by 7 bases, leaving 11 bases between them. The V gene's germline CDR1 is DFQATT and CDR2 SNEGSKA (reference sequence). CDR3 region: CSARVLIGEQYF. The CDR3 nucleotides are TGCAGTGCTAGAGTACTTATCGGGGAGCAGTACTTC.

In this sample, this clonotype turned up many times. The V and J genes are TRBV7-8 and TRBJ1-2; 12 positions agree with TRBD1. The CDR3 totals 17 residues. J gave up 7 bases and V 3 bases, and 12 bases lay outside the gene matches. Germline V CDR1 and CDR2: SGHVS, FQNEAQ. CDR3 protein: CASSLVAGTGGAGGYTF. In DNA, the CDR3 is TGTGCCAGCAGCTTGGTTGCCGGGACAGGGGGCGCGGGTGGCTACACCTTC.

The CDR3 DNA sequence: TGCAGCGTTGCCAGAAACTATGGCTACACCTTC. Its translation is CSVARNYGYTF. The V and J genes are TRBV29-1 and TRBJ1-2; D gene unclear. The CDR3 has 11 residues. V lost 4 bases and J lost 2, with 5 bases in between. Germline values: CDR1 SQVTM, CDR2 ANQGSEA.

This clonotype was seen a handful of times. The V gene is TRBV19, the J gene TRBJ1-6; D is unclear. The germline CDR1 and CDR2 sequences are LNHDA and SQIVND (reference sequence). The CDR3 length is 13 residues. V lost 3 bases and J lost 7, with 7 bases in between. CDR3 sequence reads: CASSMIENSPLHF. The CDR3 coding sequence is TGTGCCAGTAGTATGATCGAGAATTCACCCCTCCACTTT.

At least ten counts were recorded for this clonotype. CDR3 protein: CASSPGRIKGGYTF. CDR3 DNA sequence: TGTGCCAGCAGCCCGGGACGGATTAAAGGCGGCTACACCTTC. This chain joins TRBV7-2 and TRBJ1-2; D is perhaps TRBD1 (5 bases). Germline assignment: CDR1 SGHTA and CDR2 FQGNSA. Trimming cost V 5 bases and J 8 bases, with 18 bases left between them. This CDR3 spans 14 amino acids.

This clonotype was counted only a few times. The V and J genes are TRBV27 and TRBJ2-1, with D perhaps given as TRBD1 or TRBD2 (5 bases each). The V and J ends lost 4 bases and 4 bases respectively, with 17 bases between them. CDR3 length: 16 residues. Germline V gene data show CDR1 as MNHEY and CDR2 as SMNVEV (reference sequence). CDR3 region: CASSYTPGPIYNEQFF. The CDR3 nucleotides read TGTGCCAGCAGTTACACTCCGGGACCCATATACAATGAGCAGTTCTTC.

A word on this clonotype: The CDR3 ends on some other residue instead of the conserved phenylalanine or tryptophan, so this is likely a read error. The rearrangement uses TRBV27 and TRBJ2-7; D is ambiguous. There are 14 residues in the CDR3. Germline-derived CDR1 and CDR2 are MNHEY and SMNVEV (reference sequence). With 5 bases removed from V and 4 bases from J, the gap between germline ends came to 15 bases. The chain's CDR3 is CASSPTPARYEQYL. In DNA form, the CDR3 reads TGTGCCAGCAGTCCAACCCCCGCCCGGTACGAGCAGTACCTC.

This clonotype was observed a handful of times. The V and J genes are TRBV24-1 and TRBJ2-2; 9 nucleotides agree with TRBD1. The CDR3 extends over 16 amino acids. Germline CDR1 reads KGHDR; CDR2 reads SFDVKD. V trimming: 2 bases; J trimming: 1 base; junction bases outside the gene matches: 1. CDR3 region: CATSDWGQGNTGELFF. The CDR3 DNA sequence: TGTGCCACCAGTGATTGGGGACAGGGGAACACCGGGGAGCTGTTTTTT.

Here the CDR3 reads CASSPPTSGALDEQFF. DNA of the CDR3: TGTGCCAGCTCACCACCCACTAGCGGAGCTTTAGATGAGCAGTTCTTC. The V gene is TRBV18, the J gene TRBJ2-1, with TRBD2 matching over 8 bases. V lost 0 bases, J lost 8 bases, and 9 bases stayed unmatched. Germline V CDR1 and CDR2: KGHSH, LQKENI. The CDR3 is made up of 16 amino acids.

This chain uses TRBV4-2 with TRBJ2-1; 7 bases agree with TRBD2. The V gene end was trimmed by 1 base and the J gene end by 4 bases; junction bases not matched to a gene: 16. Germline values: CDR1 LGHNA, CDR2 YNFKEQ. The CDR3 spans 19 residues. CDR3 protein: CASSQVGVGGSNAYNEQFF. In DNA, the CDR3 is TGTGCCAGCAGCCAAGTAGGGGTGGGCGGGAGCAACGCGTACAATGAGCAGTTCTTC.

This clonotype was recorded many times. The chain employs TRBV12-3 or TRBV12-4 and TRBJ2-4; D might be TRBD1 or TRBD2, each matching 6 bases. Trimming left V 6 bases short and J 2 bases short, with 26 bases between. The CDR3 covers 19 residues. The DNA of the CDR3 is TGTGCCAGCAGCCGCACGAACTTCAGGGGAGGCAGAACCAAAAACATTCAGTACTTC. This gives the protein CASSRTNFRGGRTKNIQYF.

Here the CDR3 DNA reads TGTGCCAGTAGTCGCAATGTAGGACCTCAGCCCCAGCATTTT. It codes for CASSRNVGPQPQHF. The V gene is TRBV19, the J gene TRBJ1-5; D is ambiguous. The CDR3 is 14 residues long. Trimming took 5 bases from V and 6 from J, leaving 14 bases between them. CDR1 is LNHDA, CDR2 SQIVND, per germline (reference sequence).